Listed below are T cell receptor beta chains from one sample, sequenced in a study of cytomegalovirus exposure and HLA in healthy donors. Generated by immunoSEQ multiplex PCR, the TCRdb table keeps only in-frame clones and is missing some. The sample has around 150,000 clones, around 79% seen once. Source material: PBMCs. The source of these receptors is a man aged 30 to 45 in good health and CMV-seropositive. CDR3s include the opening cysteine and the closing phenylalanine or tryptophan. A D gene is named only where the DNA matches it firmly. Clone size appears in some rows only: once, few, many, or a class for an expanded clone.

v_call: TRBV11-2; cdr3_length: 11; d_call: NA; clone_size: NA; j_call: TRBJ2-7; cdr3_nt: TGTGCCAGCAGCCAAGGGACAGAGCAGTACTTC; cdr3_aa: CASSQGTEQYF
v_call: TRBV27; cdr3_length: 15; d_call: NA; clone_size: once; j_call: TRBJ1-1; cdr3_nt: TGTGCCAGCAGACCCATCCGGCAGGGGAACACTGAAGCTTTCTTT; cdr3_aa: CASRPIRQGNTEAFF
v_call: TRBV7-2; cdr3_length: 13; d_call: NA; clone_size: NA; j_call: TRBJ1-6; cdr3_nt: TGTGCCAGTACTCAGGACAGTTTTTCACCCCTCCACTTT; cdr3_aa: CASTQDSFSPLHF
v_call: TRBV5-1; cdr3_length: 13; d_call: TRBD1; clone_size: NA; j_call: TRBJ1-2; cdr3_nt: TGCGCCAGCAGCGTGACAGGGGGGGATGGCTACACCTTC; cdr3_aa: CASSVTGGDGYTF
v_call: TRBV27; cdr3_length: 14; d_call: TRBD1; clone_size: NA; j_call: TRBJ2-7; cdr3_nt: TGTGCCAGCAGTTCCCGGGACAGTACCTACGAGCAGTACTTC; cdr3_aa: CASSSRDSTYEQYF
v_call: TRBV5-1; cdr3_length: 15; d_call: TRBD2; clone_size: NA; j_call: TRBJ2-5; cdr3_nt: TGCGCCAGCAGCAACCTAGCGGGAGTGGGGGAGACCCAGTACTTC; cdr3_aa: CASSNLAGVGETQYF
v_call: TRBV27; cdr3_length: 12; d_call: TRBD1; clone_size: NA; j_call: TRBJ1-1; cdr3_nt: TGTGCCAGCCAAACAGGGGGCACTGAAGCTTTCTTT; cdr3_aa: CASQTGGTEAFF
v_call: TRBV7-7; cdr3_length: 15; d_call: TRBD2; clone_size: NA; j_call: TRBJ2-2; cdr3_nt: TGTGCCAGCAGACCGTTAGCGGGGGGGCCCGGGGAGCTGTTTTTT; cdr3_aa: CASRPLAGGPGELFF
v_call: TRBV27; cdr3_length: 14; d_call: NA; clone_size: NA; j_call: TRBJ2-7; cdr3_nt: TGTGCCAGCAGTTCACGGCTAGAGTCCTACGAGCAGTACTTC; cdr3_aa: CASSSRLESYEQYF
v_call: TRBV11-1; cdr3_length: 16; d_call: TRBD1; clone_size: NA; j_call: TRBJ2-3; cdr3_nt: TGTGCCAGCAGCACCGTGGGACAGGGCCTCACAGATACGCAGTATTTT; cdr3_aa: CASSTVGQGLTDTQYF
v_call: TRBV30; cdr3_length: 15; d_call: NA; clone_size: few; j_call: TRBJ1-5; cdr3_nt: TGTGCCTGGAGTGAGGGACTCTATAGCAATCAGCCCCAGCATTTT; cdr3_aa: CAWSEGLYSNQPQHF
v_call: TRBV19; cdr3_length: 17; d_call: TRBD1; clone_size: NA; j_call: TRBJ1-5; cdr3_nt: TGTGCCAGTAGTATCCGGGACAGGGCCCAAAGCAATCAGCCCCAGCATTTT; cdr3_aa: CASSIRDRAQSNQPQHF
v_call: TRBV15; cdr3_length: 16; d_call: TRBD2; clone_size: NA; j_call: TRBJ2-2; cdr3_nt: TGTGCCACCACCAGGGAGACTAGCCTAAACACCGGGGAGCTGTTTTTT; cdr3_aa: CATTRETSLNTGELFF
v_call: TRBV12-5; cdr3_length: 14; d_call: NA; clone_size: NA; j_call: TRBJ2-3; cdr3_nt: TGTGCTAGTGGTTCCGGACAGATCACAGATACGCAGTATTTT; cdr3_aa: CASGSGQITDTQYF
v_call: TRBV19; cdr3_length: 15; d_call: NA; clone_size: NA; j_call: TRBJ1-4; cdr3_nt: TGTGCCAGTAGTATCTATAGCGCAACTAATGAAAAACTGTTTTTT; cdr3_aa: CASSIYSATNEKLFF
v_call: TRBV2; cdr3_length: 14; d_call: NA; clone_size: NA; j_call: TRBJ2-2; cdr3_nt: TGTGCCAGCAGTGGTCAGGGGATGAGCGGGGAGCTGTTTTTT; cdr3_aa: CASSGQGMSGELFF
v_call: TRBV7-2; cdr3_length: 14; d_call: TRBD2; clone_size: NA; j_call: TRBJ2-7; cdr3_nt: TGTGCCAGCAGCCCGAGCGGGGGGGAATACGAGCAGTACTTC; cdr3_aa: CASSPSGGEYEQYF
v_call: TRBV29-1; cdr3_length: 14; d_call: NA; clone_size: NA; j_call: TRBJ2-3; cdr3_nt: TGCAGCGTTCAAGCCCCAGGGGTTTTAGATACGCAGTATTTT; cdr3_aa: CSVQAPGVLDTQYF
v_call: TRBV30; cdr3_length: 15; d_call: TRBD2; clone_size: NA; j_call: TRBJ2-3; cdr3_nt: TGTGCCTGGAGTCGACTAGCGGGTATGGCAGATACGCAGTATTTT; cdr3_aa: CAWSRLAGMADTQYF
v_call: TRBV6-5; cdr3_length: 12; d_call: TRBD1; clone_size: NA; j_call: TRBJ2-7; cdr3_nt: TGTGCCAGCAAGGACAGGGCCGGCGAGCAGTACTTC; cdr3_aa: CASKDRAGEQYF
v_call: TRBV6-1; cdr3_length: 14; d_call: NA; clone_size: NA; j_call: TRBJ2-1; cdr3_nt: TGTGCCAGCAGTGTCGCTTTCGCCAGGAATGAGCAGTTCTTC; cdr3_aa: CASSVAFARNEQFF
v_call: TRBV28; cdr3_length: 15; d_call: NA; clone_size: NA; j_call: TRBJ2-5; cdr3_nt: TGTGCCAGCAGCCGAGGGGGGGCGCGAAAAGAGACCCAGTACTTC; cdr3_aa: CASSRGGARKETQYF
v_call: TRBV28; cdr3_length: 13; d_call: TRBD1; clone_size: NA; j_call: TRBJ1-2; cdr3_nt: TGTGCCAGCACCTGGACAGGGAAAGATGGCTACACCTTC; cdr3_aa: CASTWTGKDGYTF
v_call: TRBV11-2; cdr3_length: 16; d_call: TRBD1; clone_size: NA; j_call: TRBJ1-4; cdr3_nt: TGTGCCAGCAGCCTCGTTGGGGGACAGCCTAATGAAAAACTGTTTTTT; cdr3_aa: CASSLVGGQPNEKLFF
v_call: TRBV7-9; cdr3_length: 13; d_call: NA; clone_size: NA; j_call: TRBJ2-3; cdr3_nt: TGTGCCAGCAGCTTCTCGGGTAAAGGTACGCAGTATTTT; cdr3_aa: CASSFSGKGTQYF
v_call: TRBV4-1; cdr3_length: 12; d_call: NA; clone_size: NA; j_call: TRBJ2-1; cdr3_nt: TGCGCCAGCAGCCAGGAGCGGAATGAGCAGTTCTTC; cdr3_aa: CASSQERNEQFF
v_call: TRBV2; cdr3_length: 11; d_call: NA; clone_size: NA; j_call: TRBJ2-7; cdr3_nt: TGTGCCAGCAGTGGAGACTACGAGCAGTACTTC; cdr3_aa: CASSGDYEQYF
v_call: TRBV28; cdr3_length: 16; d_call: TRBD2; clone_size: NA; j_call: TRBJ2-1; cdr3_nt: TGTGCCAGCAGTTCCCCAGCGGGGGGTCACTACAATGAGCAGTTCTTC; cdr3_aa: CASSSPAGGHYNEQFF
v_call: TRBV27; cdr3_length: 14; d_call: NA; clone_size: once; j_call: TRBJ2-7; cdr3_nt: TGTGCCAGCAGTCACAATCGCCTAGACTACGAGCAGTACTTC; cdr3_aa: CASSHNRLDYEQYF
v_call: TRBV5-8; cdr3_length: 12; d_call: TRBD2; clone_size: NA; j_call: TRBJ2-3; cdr3_nt: TGTGCCAGCGTCCGCGGGGGGGATACGCAGTATTTT; cdr3_aa: CASVRGGDTQYF
v_call: TRBV30; cdr3_length: 15; d_call: NA; clone_size: NA; j_call: TRBJ1-5; cdr3_nt: TGTGCCTGGAGTGAAGGACTGAGCGGCAATCAGCCCCAGCATTTT; cdr3_aa: CAWSEGLSGNQPQHF
v_call: TRBV11-1; cdr3_length: 14; d_call: TRBD1; clone_size: once; j_call: TRBJ2-5; cdr3_nt: TGTGCCAGCAGCTTAGGGACAGGGGAAGAGACCCAGTACTTC; cdr3_aa: CASSLGTGEETQYF
v_call: TRBV7-2; cdr3_length: 14; d_call: TRBD1; clone_size: NA; j_call: TRBJ1-1; cdr3_nt: TGTGCCAGCAGCACACAGGGGGTGAACACTGAAGCTTTCTTT; cdr3_aa: CASSTQGVNTEAFF
v_call: TRBV11-2; cdr3_length: 14; d_call: NA; clone_size: NA; j_call: TRBJ2-7; cdr3_nt: TGTGCCAGCAGCTTAGACTTACAAGCCTACGAGCAGTACTTC; cdr3_aa: CASSLDLQAYEQYF
v_call: TRBV4-1; cdr3_length: 15; d_call: NA; clone_size: NA; j_call: TRBJ1-6; cdr3_nt: TGCGCCAGCAGCCGCAACCTCGGGGGGTCGTCACCCCTCCACTTT; cdr3_aa: CASSRNLGGSSPLHF
v_call: TRBV2; cdr3_length: 14; d_call: TRBD2; clone_size: NA; j_call: TRBJ2-5; cdr3_nt: TGTGCCAGCAGTAAAACTAGCGGGAGGGAGACCCAGTACTTC; cdr3_aa: CASSKTSGRETQYF
v_call: TRBV5-1; cdr3_length: 16; d_call: TRBD2; clone_size: NA; j_call: TRBJ2-1; cdr3_nt: TGCGCCAGCAGCCCGATAGCGGGAGGGACTCACAATGAGCAGTTCTTC; cdr3_aa: CASSPIAGGTHNEQFF
v_call: TRBV4-1; cdr3_length: 21; d_call: TRBD1; clone_size: NA; j_call: TRBJ1-3; cdr3_nt: TGCGCCAGCAGCCAAGATAAAAGAAGCCGGACAGGGGGTTTCTCTGGAAACACCATATATTTT; cdr3_aa: CASSQDKRSRTGGFSGNTIYF
v_call: TRBV7-2; cdr3_length: 14; d_call: NA; clone_size: NA; j_call: TRBJ2-7; cdr3_nt: TGTGCCAGCAGCTTATTAGCGGAGTCCTACGAGCAGTACTTC; cdr3_aa: CASSLLAESYEQYF
v_call: TRBV21-1; cdr3_length: 15; d_call: NA; clone_size: NA; j_call: TRBJ1-2; cdr3_nt: TGTGCCAGCAGCAAAGTAGGAAGGGGCTGGAATGGCTACACCTTC; cdr3_aa: CASSKVGRGWNGYTF
v_call: TRBV6-1; cdr3_length: 14; d_call: NA; clone_size: NA; j_call: TRBJ1-2; cdr3_nt: TGTGCCAGCAGTGTCCGGGACGGGGGATATGGCTACACCTTC; cdr3_aa: CASSVRDGGYGYTF
v_call: TRBV7-9; cdr3_length: 17; d_call: TRBD1; clone_size: NA; j_call: TRBJ1-1; cdr3_nt: TGTTCCAGCAGCTCCAGGGGGTCACGATCAGGGAACACTGAAGCTTTCTTT; cdr3_aa: CSSSSRGSRSGNTEAFF
v_call: TRBV28; cdr3_length: 14; d_call: NA; clone_size: NA; j_call: TRBJ2-7; cdr3_nt: TGTGCCAGCAGCCCGACAGGCCCCTACTACGAGCAGTACTTC; cdr3_aa: CASSPTGPYYEQYF
v_call: TRBV21-1; cdr3_length: 15; d_call: NA; clone_size: NA; j_call: TRBJ1-2; cdr3_nt: TGTGCCAGCGGCTTCACCCGGGACAGGGCAAATGGCTACACCTTC; cdr3_aa: CASGFTRDRANGYTF
v_call: TRBV28; cdr3_length: 14; d_call: NA; clone_size: few; j_call: TRBJ1-4; cdr3_nt: TGTGCCAGCAGTTTATCAGGGATTAATGAAAAACTGTTTTTT; cdr3_aa: CASSLSGINEKLFF
v_call: TRBV6-6; cdr3_length: 14; d_call: TRBD1; clone_size: NA; j_call: TRBJ1-5; cdr3_nt: TGTGCCGGCAGAGACAGGGGGCTTATTCAGCCCCAGCATTTT; cdr3_aa: CAGRDRGLIQPQHF
v_call: TRBV5-1; cdr3_length: 16; d_call: NA; clone_size: once; j_call: TRBJ1-2; cdr3_nt: TGCGCCAGCAGCCCTCGGGAAAGAGGCCTGAACTATGGCTACACCTTC; cdr3_aa: CASSPRERGLNYGYTF
v_call: TRBV19; cdr3_length: 18; d_call: TRBD2; clone_size: once; j_call: TRBJ2-3; cdr3_nt: TGTGCCAGTAGTAAACCGGGACTAGCGGGGAAAAGCACAGATACGCAGTATTTT; cdr3_aa: CASSKPGLAGKSTDTQYF
v_call: TRBV27; cdr3_length: 15; d_call: TRBD1; clone_size: once; j_call: TRBJ1-1; cdr3_nt: TGTGCCAGCAGTTTGGACAGGGGGGTTCGTGGCTCAGCTTTCTTT; cdr3_aa: CASSLDRGVRGSAFF
v_call: TRBV5-1; cdr3_length: 15; d_call: TRBD1; clone_size: NA; j_call: TRBJ2-7; cdr3_nt: TGCGCCAGCAGCAAAACCGGGACAGTTGCCTACGAGCAGTACTTC; cdr3_aa: CASSKTGTVAYEQYF
v_call: TRBV10-3; cdr3_length: 14; d_call: TRBD1; clone_size: few; j_call: TRBJ2-7; cdr3_nt: TGTGCCATCAGGACGACAGGGAGCTCCTACGAGCAGTACTTC; cdr3_aa: CAIRTTGSSYEQYF
v_call: TRBV28; cdr3_length: 16; d_call: TRBD2; clone_size: NA; j_call: TRBJ2-1; cdr3_nt: TGTGCCAGCAGTCCCCCGCTAGCGGGAGGGCCAAATGAGCAGTTCTTC; cdr3_aa: CASSPPLAGGPNEQFF
v_call: TRBV20-1; cdr3_length: 11; d_call: TRBD1; clone_size: NA; j_call: TRBJ1-1; cdr3_nt: TGCAGTGCGCACCCGACAGGGCGGGCTTTCTTT; cdr3_aa: CSAHPTGRAFF
v_call: TRBV25-1; cdr3_length: 15; d_call: NA; clone_size: NA; j_call: TRBJ2-1; cdr3_nt: TGTGCCAGCAGTGCCTTTCGGGGGACCTACAATGAGCAGTTCTTC; cdr3_aa: CASSAFRGTYNEQFF
v_call: TRBV7-6; cdr3_length: 13; d_call: NA; clone_size: NA; j_call: TRBJ2-7; cdr3_nt: TGTGCCAGCAGCCGCAATCAGGGGCACGAGCAGTACTTC; cdr3_aa: CASSRNQGHEQYF
v_call: TRBV6-4; cdr3_length: 16; d_call: NA; clone_size: NA; j_call: TRBJ2-2; cdr3_nt: TGTGCCAGCAGTGATACGAGGGGGTCTGGTACCGGGGAGCTGTTTTTT; cdr3_aa: CASSDTRGSGTGELFF
v_call: TRBV7-9; cdr3_length: 13; d_call: NA; clone_size: NA; j_call: TRBJ2-1; cdr3_nt: TGTGCCAGCAGCTTAATACTAGTCGGTGAGCAGTTCTTC; cdr3_aa: CASSLILVGEQFF